This T cell receptor (beta chain) derives from a study of blood T cell repertoires in COVID-19. Sequencing used immunoSEQ multiplex PCR; TCRdb keeps in-frame clones, though not all of them. The sample records some 180,000 clones, 80% being singletons. Trimming cost V 3 bases and J 5 bases; bases outside gene matches: 3. The CDR3 spans 15 residues. Germline V gene sequence: CDR1 SGDLS, CDR2 YYNGEE. Participants were aged about 18 to 95 years, lived in about 26 US areas, and enrolled virtually. Participants classified as exposed had met a COVID-19 case within 2 weeks before study entry. This sequence originates from a man aged 55 to 69 who had been exposed to COVID-19. The genes are TRBV9 and TRBJ2-5; 14 nucleotides align to TRBD2. The sample was PBMCs or T cells enriched from blood (not recorded which). CDR3 coding DNA: TGTGCCAGCAGCGCCCGACTAGCGGGGGGGGAGACCCAGTACTTC. As protein: CASSARLAGGETQYF.